This T cell receptor (beta chain) was captured by sequencing in a study of OX40 agonist ivuxolimab in advanced cancers. Study information: The treatment was a fully human IgG2 OX40 agonist, ivuxolimab. Patients with hepatocellular carcinoma, melanoma, renal cell or head and neck cancer made up the dose-escalation patients. Study-wide results and limits: On average, CD8+ T cells had more expanded clones than CD4+.

This table comes from immunoSEQ multiplex PCR, and its TCRdb copy is limited to in-frame clones, with some not included. The table shows about 83,000 clones, with around 84% occurring only once. Remarks on this clone: Its antigen remains unidentified.

This CDR3 region has 15 residues. This receptor was identified in an adult with an advanced solid tumor such as melanoma, head and neck, liver or kidney cancer. The sample consisted of CD4+ or CD8+ T cells sorted from blood, taken in a trial of the OX40 agonist ivuxolimab. This chain uses TRBV12-2 with TRBJ1-5. TRBV12-2 is a pseudogene segment. The CDR3 sequence: CASRLDSSHNQPQHF. In DNA form, the CDR3 reads TGTGCAAGTCGCTTAGATAGCAGTCACAATCAGCCCCAGCATTTT.